This T cell receptor beta chain emerged from a study of beta chain features in type 1 diabetes listed by TCRdb under 2018. For context, the study as a whole: Mean age, gender distribution, total cell number and subset yield were not different between patients and healthy donors. Regulatory and stem cell-like memory subsets were isolated from only 8 patients and about eight healthy donors, whereas naive and central memory subsets came from all 30 or so donors. In the study, recently diagnosed type 1 diabetes patients and matched healthy donors were compared on the TCRB repertoires of their sorted circulating CD4+ T cell subsets. A total of 90 million to 130 million sorted cells were examined across all samples, and a strong correlation was observed between cell number per subset and RNA yield.

This clone turned up a few times. Its antigen specificity is not known. One base away there is no much larger clone; base qualities are not given. Study-level results and caveats: Because the HLA sub-analyses included only small numbers of individuals, any influence of HLA type on TCRB rearrangement was left unresolved. Naive, central memory and regulatory TCRB repertoires appeared to be more similar among patients than among healthy donors. At VDJ recombination sites, type 1 diabetes patients had fewer insertions and more deleted nucleotides, which implies abnormalities in thymic rearrangement. Shorter templates might have been favored by PCR, but patient and control samples were amplified and corrected together, so both groups would have been affected equally by any skew. A moderate but significant shortening of TCRB CDR3 length was observed in type 1 diabetes patients in all four CD4+ subsets. Because cDNA was sequenced instead of genomic DNA, highly expressing activated cells could be over-represented, though the groups showed no difference in activation or CD3 levels.

The V end loses 5 bases and the J end loses 10 bases, and a stretch of 18 bases separates them. Measured from the cysteine to the phenylalanine, the CDR3 is 15 residues long. Of the read, only the CDR3 DNA is kept; its 45 bases are in frame from base 1. The germline V gene provides CDR1 SGHTA and CDR2 FQGNSA. Each donor gave one peripheral blood draw, about 110 mL on average, collected into heparinised tubes. Naive, central memory, regulatory and stem cell-like memory CD4+ T cells were sorted on a BD FACSAria II using a panel including CD45RO, CCR7, CD25, CD127, CD95 and CD27. A purity above 98% was achieved for all sorted populations. PBMCs were isolated right away by Lymphoprep density gradient centrifugation and were stained directly, without culture. To minimize batch effects, samples were stained and sorted in pairs, one healthy donor with one patient per experiment. The entire amount of isolated RNA was reverse transcribed using the High Capacity cDNA Reverse Transcription Kit, so the sequenced TCRB transcripts were expressed ones. Deep immunoSEQ sequencing was performed on naive, central memory and regulatory T cell samples, with an average of roughly 3.5 million total reads per sample. Sorted cells were lysed in RLT buffer, and RNA was extracted using DNase-treated RNeasy Micro or Mini kits according to cell number. To prevent cross-contamination, each cell subset was processed individually, whereas patient and healthy donor samples were processed jointly. The immunoSEQ multiplex PCR was used to amplify TCRB sequences from cDNA, generating 87-bp fragments that spanned the CDR3 region. Amplicons were sequenced on the Illumina HiSeq platform. As for the authors' bioinformatics: PCR bias was computationally corrected using synthetic template baselines, reads within Hamming distance 2 were collapsed, and singletons that could not be merged were discarded. Reads were aligned against IMGT to assign V, D and J genes, CDR3 length and insertions or deletions at six rearrangement sites. Within each subset, clonotype counts were normalized to sorted cell number, and only after that were true diversity and Gini coefficients computed with the tcR R package. The overlap coefficient, calculated on TCRB nucleotide sequences, was used to quantify repertoire sharing. TCRdb re-hosts the immuneACCESS table, in-frame sequences only. Its copies lack some clones; in the studies checked, an unresolved V gene accounts for under half of them, and the cause for the rest is not known. D and trimming come from the DNA, and the V and J calls and clone size come from that table. Present in this sample are about 340,000 clones, roughly a tenth of which were seen just once. 0.9% to 1.1% of the sample is taken by the ten largest.

The sequencing sample was made of central memory CD4+ T cells from blood. The receptor comes from a man younger than 40 with type 1 diabetes. The chain is made from TRBV7-2 and TRBJ1-6, with TRBD1 perhaps the D gene, on 5 matching bases. The CDR3 reads CASSMLGRGNSPLHF. The nucleotides read TGTGCCAGCAGCATGTTGGGCCGGGGCAACTCACCCCTCCACTTT.